Sequencing of this T cell receptor beta chain was carried out in a study of blood T cells in healthy people across ages. Study-wide findings and caveats: Observed TCR beta diversity per million T cells went down as age went up. This fall followed a roughly linear course with age.

Germline-derived CDR1 and CDR2 are MGHDK and SYGVNS. This CDR3 spans 15 amino acids. Deletions cut 0 bases from V and 9 bases from J, with 18 bases between. A second PCR of roughly 7 to 11 cycles used a sample-barcoded 5' primer and a J-beta primer mix. TCRdb recomputed calls from the 5' RACE reads with MiXCR, one row per CDR3 protein. The sample lists 650,000 to 700,000 distinct CDR3 sequences, about 34% occurring once. This clonotype was recorded many times. Its specificity is not known. The receptor's source is an elderly woman in good health. J is TRBJ2-7 and V is TRBV25-1, with D maybe TRBD1 (6 bases). The sequenced material came from blood. CDR3 bases: TGTGCCAGCAGTGAATATGGGGGACAAGATCGCCGGCAGTACTTC. Translation gives CASSEYGGQDRRQYF.